This TCR beta chain was found in a study of T-cell memory formation after mild COVID-19. Study in general: There were largely donor-specific TCR clusters.

TCRdb fed the 5' RACE reads into MiXCR, producing one record per CDR3 protein. The table records about 350,000 distinct CDR3 sequences, roughly 14% of them present only once. This clonotype has more than one count but fewer than ten. CDR1 MNHNS and CDR2 SASEGT come from the germline V gene. Trimming removed 6 bases at V and 3 bases at J, with 11 bases between. CDR3 length equals 13 residues. The sequence was collected from a man between 18 and 29 years old who had mild COVID-19 (a few samples of this study predate the infection). Cell type and time point are not known. The V gene is TRBV6-1, the J gene TRBJ1-1; D unresolved. Material for sequencing was PBMCs or a T cell subset sorted from them (not recorded which). CDR3 DNA sequence: TGTGCCAGCAGCCCCCAGGCCGACACTGAAGCTTTCTTT. Residues: CASSPQADTEAFF.